This T cell receptor (beta chain) was sequenced for a study of T cells in localized non-small cell lung cancer. Points from the study as a whole: Among the tissues sampled, uninvolved adjacent lung had the highest T cell clonality, above tumor. Turning up in adjacent lung were a median roughly 59 of the top 100 tumor clones.

This clone has just one count. Its target is unknown. The repertoire was sequenced with immunoSEQ multiplex PCR; TCRdb's copy has only in-frame clones and lacks some. The table lists fewer than 40,000 clones, around 86% of them singletons. Trimming removed 7 bases from V and 5 bases from J, with 17 bases in between. The germline V gene encodes CDR1 SEHNR and CDR2 FQNEAQ (reference sequence). The CDR3 is made up of 15 amino acids. This material consisted of peripheral blood, taken before any cancer treatment. This TCR derives from an older male donor with stage III lung adenocarcinoma. The V gene is TRBV7-9, the J gene TRBJ2-2, with D tentatively TRBD1 (5 bases). CDR3 bases: TGTGCCAGCACCCGGATCGCAGGGTTAACCGGGGAGCTGTTTTTT. Translated: CASTRIAGLTGELFF.